This T cell receptor (beta chain) was recorded in a study of type 1 and type 2 diabetes patients. Whole-study findings and limits: A median of one highly-expanded CD4+ clone, covering 3% to 4.5% of reads, occurred in type 2 diabetes.

With regard to this clonotype: Its matching antigen is unknown.

Amplification started from genomic DNA. A primer set of 30 forward and 13 reverse primers amplified the CDR3. TCRdb processed the multiplex PCR reads anew with MiXCR; each CDR3 protein has one entry. This sample has 250,000 or so distinct CDR3 sequences, with around 47% found just once. The germline V gene encodes CDR1 DFQATT and CDR2 SNEGSKA (reference sequence). The CDR3 has 13 residues. With 6 bases removed from V and 2 bases from J, the gap between germline ends came to 14 bases. V and J are TRBV20-1 and TRBJ2-7, with TRBD1 as a possible D gene (6 bases). This receptor was taken from a man younger than 30 with type 2 diabetes. The sample consisted of peripheral blood mononuclear cells (PBMCs). CDR3 sequence (DNA): TGCAGTGCCATTGACAGGTTTGCCTACGAGCAGTACTTC. Translation gives CSAIDRFAYEQYF.